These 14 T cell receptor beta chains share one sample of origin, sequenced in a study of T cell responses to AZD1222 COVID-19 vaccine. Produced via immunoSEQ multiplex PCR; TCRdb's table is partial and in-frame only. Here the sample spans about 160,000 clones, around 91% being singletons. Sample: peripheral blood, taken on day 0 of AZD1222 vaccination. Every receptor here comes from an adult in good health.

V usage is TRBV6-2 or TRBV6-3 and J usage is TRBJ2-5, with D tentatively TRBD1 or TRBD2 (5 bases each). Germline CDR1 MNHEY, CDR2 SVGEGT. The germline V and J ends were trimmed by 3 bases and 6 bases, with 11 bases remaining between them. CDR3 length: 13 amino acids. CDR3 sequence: CASSYRGPQTQYF. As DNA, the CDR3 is TGTGCCAGCAGTTATAGGGGACCACAGACCCAGTACTTC.

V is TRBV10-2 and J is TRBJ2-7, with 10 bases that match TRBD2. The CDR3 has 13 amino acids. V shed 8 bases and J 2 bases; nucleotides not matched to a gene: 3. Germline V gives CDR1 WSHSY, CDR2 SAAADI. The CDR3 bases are TGCGCCAGCTCTAGCGGGGGCCCCTACGAGCAGTACGTC. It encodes CASSSGGPYEQYV.

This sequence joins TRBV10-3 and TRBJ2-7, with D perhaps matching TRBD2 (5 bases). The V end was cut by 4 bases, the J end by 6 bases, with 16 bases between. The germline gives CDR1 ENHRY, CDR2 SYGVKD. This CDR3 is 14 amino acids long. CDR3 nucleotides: TGTGCCATCAGTGGAGCTAGCTATCCGCCCGAGCAGTACTTC. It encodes CAISGASYPPEQYF.

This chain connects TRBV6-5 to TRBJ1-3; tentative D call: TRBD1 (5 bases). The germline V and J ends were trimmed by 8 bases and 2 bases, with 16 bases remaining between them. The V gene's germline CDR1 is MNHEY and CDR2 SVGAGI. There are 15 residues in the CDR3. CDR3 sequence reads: CASPREGRAGNTIYF. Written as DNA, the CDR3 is TGTGCCAGCCCCAGGGAGGGGAGGGCTGGAAACACCATATATTTT.

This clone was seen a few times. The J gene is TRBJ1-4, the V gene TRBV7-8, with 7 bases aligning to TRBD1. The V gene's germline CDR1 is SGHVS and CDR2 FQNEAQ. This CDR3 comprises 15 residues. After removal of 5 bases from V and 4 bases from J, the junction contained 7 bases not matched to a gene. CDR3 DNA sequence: TGTGCCAGCAGCGGGACAGCAAACCGTAATGAAAAACTGTTTTTT. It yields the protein CASSGTANRNEKLFF. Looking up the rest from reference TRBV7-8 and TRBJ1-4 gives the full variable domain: GAGVSQSPRYKVAKRGQDVALRCDPISGHVSLFWYQQALGQGPEFLTYFQNEAQLDKSGLPSDRFFAERPEGSVSTLKIQRTQQEDSAVYLCASSGTANRNEKLFFGSGTQLSVL.

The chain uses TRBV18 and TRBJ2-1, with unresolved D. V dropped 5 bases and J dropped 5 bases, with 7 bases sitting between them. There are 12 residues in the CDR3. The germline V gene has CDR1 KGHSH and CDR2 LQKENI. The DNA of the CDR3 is TGTGCCAGCTCAGATCAAAACAATGAGCAGTTCTTC. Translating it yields CASSDQNNEQFF. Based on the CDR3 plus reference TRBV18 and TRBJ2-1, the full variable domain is NAGVMQNPRHLVRRRGQEARLRCSPMKGHSHVYWYRQLPEEGLKFMVYLQKENIIDESGMPKERFSAEFPKEGPSILRIQQVVRGDSAAYFCASSDQNNEQFFGPGTRLTVL.

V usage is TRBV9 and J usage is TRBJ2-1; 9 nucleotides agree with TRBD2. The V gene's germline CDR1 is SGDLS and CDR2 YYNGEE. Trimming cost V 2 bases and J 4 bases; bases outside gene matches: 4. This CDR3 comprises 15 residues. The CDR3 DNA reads TGTGCCAGCAGCGTCAGCGGGGGGTATTACAATGAGCAGTTCTTC. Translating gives CASSVSGGYYNEQFF.

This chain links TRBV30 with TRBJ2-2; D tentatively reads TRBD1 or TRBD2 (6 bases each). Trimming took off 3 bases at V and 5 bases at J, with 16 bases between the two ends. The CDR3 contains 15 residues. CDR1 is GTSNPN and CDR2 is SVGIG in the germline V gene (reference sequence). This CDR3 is CAWRPRGRRTGELFF. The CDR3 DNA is TGTGCCTGGAGGCCCCGGGGGCGACGAACCGGGGAGCTGTTTTTT. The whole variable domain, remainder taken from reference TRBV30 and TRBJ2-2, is SQTIHQWPATLVQPVGSPLSLECTVEGTSNPNLYWYRQAAGRGLQLLFYSVGIGQISSEVPQNLSASRPQDRQFILSSKKLLLSDSGFYLCAWRPRGRRTGELFFGEGSRLTVL.

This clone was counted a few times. CDR3 in DNA: TGTGCCAGCAGCAAAGACGCAAAGACGTCGACACGGAGCACAGATACGCAGTATTTT. Amino acids: CASSKDAKTSTRSTDTQYF. The genes are TRBV21-1 and TRBJ2-3; TRBD1 is taken as the D call from the table, unchecked against the DNA. TRBV21-1 is tagged as a pseudogene. The CDR3 length is 19 residues.

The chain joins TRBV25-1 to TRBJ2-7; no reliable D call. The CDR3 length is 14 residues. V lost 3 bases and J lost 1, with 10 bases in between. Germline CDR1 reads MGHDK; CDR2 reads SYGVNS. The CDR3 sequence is CASSDRRISYEQYF. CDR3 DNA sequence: TGTGCCAGCAGTGATCGTAGAATATCCTACGAGCAGTACTTC.

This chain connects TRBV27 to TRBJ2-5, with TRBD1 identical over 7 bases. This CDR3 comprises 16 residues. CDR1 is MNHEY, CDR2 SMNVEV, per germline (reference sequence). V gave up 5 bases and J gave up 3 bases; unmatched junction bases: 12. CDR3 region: CASSTPGQRLKETQYF. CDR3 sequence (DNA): TGTGCCAGCAGTACGCCGGGACAGAGGTTAAAAGAGACCCAGTACTTC.

CDR3 amino acids: CASSLVMGTQPQHF. CDR3 DNA sequence: TGTGCCAGCAGCTTGGTAATGGGTACTCAGCCCCAGCATTTT. The chain uses TRBV5-8 and TRBJ1-5; D call uncertain. V lost 0 bases and J 6 bases, leaving 10 bases between the germline ends. From germline, CDR1 is SGHTS and CDR2 YDEGEE. This CDR3 comprises 14 residues.

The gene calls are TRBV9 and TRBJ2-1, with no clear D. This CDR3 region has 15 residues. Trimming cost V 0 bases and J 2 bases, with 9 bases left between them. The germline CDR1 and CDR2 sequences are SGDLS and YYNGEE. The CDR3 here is CASSVVQSPYNEQFF. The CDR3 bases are TGTGCCAGCAGCGTAGTACAGTCACCCTACAATGAGCAGTTCTTC.

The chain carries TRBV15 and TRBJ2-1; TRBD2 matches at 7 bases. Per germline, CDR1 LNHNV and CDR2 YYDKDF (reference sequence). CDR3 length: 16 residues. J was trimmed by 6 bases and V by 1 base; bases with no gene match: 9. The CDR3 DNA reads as TGTGCCACCAGCAGAGGGGGCGATGGGGGGGGCAATGAGCAGTTCTTC. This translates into CATSRGGDGGGNEQFF.